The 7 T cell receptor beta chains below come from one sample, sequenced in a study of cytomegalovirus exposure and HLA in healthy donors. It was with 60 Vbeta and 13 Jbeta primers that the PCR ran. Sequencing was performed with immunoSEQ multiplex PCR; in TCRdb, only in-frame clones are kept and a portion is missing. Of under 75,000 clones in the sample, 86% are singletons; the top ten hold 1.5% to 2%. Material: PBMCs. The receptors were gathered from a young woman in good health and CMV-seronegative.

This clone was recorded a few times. The CDR3 is CASSLPREVNTEAFF. DNA for the CDR3: TGCGCCAGCAGCTTGCCCCGGGAAGTAAACACTGAAGCTTTCTTT. This chain links TRBV5-1 with TRBJ1-1; no reliable D call. The CDR3 runs to 15 residues. The germline CDR1 and CDR2 sequences are SGHRS and YFSETQ. V was clipped by 1 base and J by 2 bases, with 12 bases between them.

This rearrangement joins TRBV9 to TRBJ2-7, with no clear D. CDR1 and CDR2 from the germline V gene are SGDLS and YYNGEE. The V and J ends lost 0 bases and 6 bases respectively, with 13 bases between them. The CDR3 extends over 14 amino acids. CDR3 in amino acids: CASSVGPSVSEQYF. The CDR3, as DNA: TGTGCCAGCAGCGTAGGACCTAGTGTGTCCGAGCAGTACTTC.

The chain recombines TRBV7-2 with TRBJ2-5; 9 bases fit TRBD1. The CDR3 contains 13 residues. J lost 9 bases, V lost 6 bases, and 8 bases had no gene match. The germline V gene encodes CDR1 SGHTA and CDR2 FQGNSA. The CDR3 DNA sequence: TGTGCCAGCAGTTCAACAGGGGGCGGGTCCCAGTACTTC. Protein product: CASSSTGGGSQYF.

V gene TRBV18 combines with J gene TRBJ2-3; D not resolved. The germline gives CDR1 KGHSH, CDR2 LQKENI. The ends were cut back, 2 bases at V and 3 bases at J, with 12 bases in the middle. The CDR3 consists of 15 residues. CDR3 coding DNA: TGTGCCAGCTCACCATCATTTTTGGAGACAGATACGCAGTATTTT. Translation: CASSPSFLETDTQYF.

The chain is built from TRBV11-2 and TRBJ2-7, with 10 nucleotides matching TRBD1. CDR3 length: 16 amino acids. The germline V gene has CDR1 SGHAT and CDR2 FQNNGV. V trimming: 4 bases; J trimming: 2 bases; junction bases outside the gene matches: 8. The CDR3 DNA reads TGTGCCAGCAGCTGGGACAGGGGAGGGTCTACCTACGAGCAGTACTTC. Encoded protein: CASSWDRGGSTYEQYF.

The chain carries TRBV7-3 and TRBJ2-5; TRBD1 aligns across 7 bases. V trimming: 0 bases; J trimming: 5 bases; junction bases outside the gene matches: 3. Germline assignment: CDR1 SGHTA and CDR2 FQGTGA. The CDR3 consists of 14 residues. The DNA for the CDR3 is TGTGCCAGCAGCTTAACAGGGGGCAGCGAGACCCAGTACTTC. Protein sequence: CASSLTGGSETQYF.

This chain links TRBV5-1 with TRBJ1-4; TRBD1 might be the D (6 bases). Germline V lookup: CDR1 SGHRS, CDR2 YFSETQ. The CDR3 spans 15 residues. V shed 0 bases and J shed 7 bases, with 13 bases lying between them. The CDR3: CASSLEAGEGEKLFF. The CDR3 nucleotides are TGCGCCAGCAGCTTGGAGGCAGGGGAGGGTGAAAAACTGTTTTTT.